These T cell receptor beta chains were read from a single sample in a study of cytomegalovirus exposure and HLA in healthy donors. Repertoires were generated with immunoSEQ multiplex PCR, while TCRdb's copy carries only in-frame clones and drops some. The profile shows a few hundred thousand clones, approximately 91% of them singletons. Sequencing was performed on PBMCs. Every receptor here comes from a girl aged 2 to 9 in good health and CMV-seronegative. The CDR3 runs from the conserved cysteine through the conserved F or W. The D gene is left open where the match is weak. Part of the rows lack a size; the others show once, few, many or a class for expanded clones.

clone size	CDR3 length	J gene	V gene	D gene	CDR3 protein	CDR3 DNA
.	17	TRBJ1-2	TRBV2	TRBD1	CASTNTNTGTGGYGYTF	TGTGCCAGCACCAACACGAATACCGGGACAGGGGGCTATGGCTACACCTTC
.	15	TRBJ1-2	TRBV9	TRBD1	CASSASGTGVDGYTF	TGTGCCAGCAGCGCATCCGGGACAGGGGTTGACGGCTACACCTTC
.	18	TRBJ1-4	TRBV2	TRBD1	CASSEPTTRTGGGEKLFF	TGTGCCAGCAGTGAACCAACCACAAGGACAGGTGGAGGGGAAAAACTGTTTTTT
.	15	TRBJ2-5	TRBV6-5	TRBD2	CASSYSRLAGPTQYF	TGTGCCAGCAGTTACTCGAGACTAGCTGGACCGACCCAGTACTTC
.	14	TRBJ1-6	TRBV28	TRBD1	CASIPGQRNSPLHF	TGTGCCAGCATCCCGGGACAGCGGAATTCACCCCTCCACTTT
few	14	TRBJ1-6	TRBV6-1	TRBD1	CANPTGDYNSPLHF	TGTGCCAACCCGACAGGGGACTATAATTCACCCCTCCACTTT
once	16	TRBJ2-7	TRBV9	TRBD2	CASSVAGLESTYEQYF	TGTGCCAGCAGCGTAGCGGGACTAGAATCCACCTACGAGCAGTACTTC
.	13	TRBJ1-6	TRBV28	TRBD1	CASSRQGNSPLHF	TGTGCCAGTTCCCGACAGGGGAATTCACCCCTCCACTTT
.	16	TRBJ2-1	TRBV30	.	CAWSGQAQRERSRQFF	TGTGCCTGGAGCGGACAGGCTCAGCGGGAGCGCAGTAGGCAGTTCTTC
.	16	TRBJ2-2	TRBV2	TRBD1	CASIWTTGTVTGELFF	TGTGCCAGCATCTGGACGACAGGGACGGTCACCGGGGAGCTGTTTTTT
.	17	TRBJ2-5	TRBV7-9	TRBD2	CASSFSAGGPLTQTQYF	TGTGCCAGCAGCTTTTCTGCGGGAGGGCCTCTCACCCAGACCCAGTACTTC
.	16	TRBJ2-1	TRBV19	TRBD2	CASSIVWLAGGGEQFF	TGTGCCAGTAGTATTGTGTGGTTAGCGGGAGGTGGGGAGCAGTTCTTC
.	15	TRBJ2-4	TRBV6-5	TRBD2	CASSTSGAAKNIQYF	TGTGCCAGCAGCACTAGCGGGGCAGCCAAAAACATTCAGTACTTC
.	13	TRBJ1-2	TRBV7-2	TRBD1	CASSQGQGLGYTF	TGTGCCAGCAGCCAGGGACAGGGATTGGGCTACACCTTC
once	13	TRBJ1-3	TRBV14	.	CASSATAGNTIYF	TGTGCCAGCAGCGCTACAGCTGGAAACACCATATATTTT
once	18	TRBJ1-6	TRBV7-9	TRBD1	CASSLSLGTGAYNSPLHF	TGTGCCAGCAGCTTATCCCTAGGGACAGGGGCTTATAATTCACCCCTCCACTTT
.	13	TRBJ1-2	TRBV29-1	.	CSVDVGYGGGYTF	TGCAGCGTTGATGTAGGGTATGGAGGAGGCTACACCTTC
.	14	TRBJ1-1	TRBV6-1	TRBD1	CASSETGQGTEAFF	TGTGCCAGCAGTGAAACGGGACAGGGGACTGAAGCTTTCTTT
.	15	TRBJ2-1	TRBV9	TRBD2	CASSLSGASYNEQFF	TGTGCCAGCAGCCTTAGCGGGGCATCCTACAATGAGCAGTTCTTC
.	12	TRBJ1-2	TRBV13	.	CASSVGLYGYTF	TGTGCCAGCAGCGTAGGACTATATGGCTACACCTTC
.	12	TRBJ2-7	TRBV30	.	CAWRLPGNEQYF	TGTGCCTGGAGGCTCCCGGGTAACGAGCAGTACTTC
.	17	TRBJ2-2	TRBV7-8	TRBD2	CASSLAGLAEYTGELFF	TGTGCCAGCAGCTTAGCGGGACTAGCGGAGTACACCGGGGAGCTGTTTTTT
.	17	TRBJ2-2	TRBV9	TRBD2	CASSVDSGGPYTGELFF	TGTGCCAGCAGCGTAGATAGCGGGGGGCCTTACACCGGGGAGCTGTTTTTT
.	17	TRBJ1-2	TRBV10-3	.	CAISEGTLQTLAYGYTF	TGTGCCATCAGTGAGGGCACCTTACAGACCCTGGCCTATGGCTACACCTTC
.	11	TRBJ2-1	TRBV18	.	CASLGRAEQFF	TGTGCCAGCCTCGGGCGGGCTGAGCAGTTCTTC
.	16	TRBJ2-7	TRBV19	TRBD1	CASSIDLTGGAYEQYF	TGTGCCAGTAGTATAGATCTGACAGGGGGCGCCTACGAGCAGTACTTC
.	14	TRBJ1-4	TRBV5-1	TRBD1	CASSLEGAGEKLFF	TGCGCCAGCAGCTTGGAGGGGGCAGGGGAAAAACTGTTTTTT